Each of the 19 T cell receptor beta chains below was sequenced from the same sample in a study. In TCRdb, the RT-PCR reads were re-called with MiXCR into one record per CDR3 protein. The sample includes about 680,000 distinct CDR3 sequences, approximately 14% of them seen just once. Sequencing was carried out using memory CD4+ T cells from blood. These receptors came from a female donor in good health, serving as a healthy control.

This clonotype was observed at least ten times. The rearrangement joins TRBV7-3 to TRBJ2-2, with D hard to call. CDR3 length equals 13 residues. Between the trimmed V and J ends, which lost 3 bases and 7 bases, there was a span of 9 bases. Germline loops: CDR1 SGHTA, CDR2 FQGTGA. The CDR3 nucleotides read TGTGCCAGCAGCTTCTACGACCACGGGGAGCTGTTTTTT. Translating gives CASSFYDHGELFF.

This clonotype was picked up a small number of times. The chain recombines TRBV28 with TRBJ2-1; 13 bases map to TRBD2. The CDR3 covers 18 residues. Germline V lookup: CDR1 MDHEN, CDR2 SYDVKM. V shed 5 bases and J 3 bases; nucleotides not matched to a gene: 10. The CDR3 nucleotides are TGTGCCAGCAGTCGCTATGGGCGACTAGCGGGAGGCTACAATGAGCAGTTCTTC. Protein product: CASSRYGRLAGGYNEQFF.

The chain uses TRBV12-3 or TRBV12-4 and TRBJ1-5; D gene ambiguous. There are 12 residues in the CDR3. Trimming shortened V by 0 bases and J by 11 bases, and 8 bases separated the two germline ends. The CDR3: CASSLALRAQHF. The CDR3 nucleotides are TGTGCCAGCAGTTTAGCGCTGCGAGCCCAGCATTTT.

Turning to this clonotype: Mismatch with germline at one junction end may stem from a read error. The genes are TRBV2 and TRBJ2-7, with D tentatively TRBD1 (5 bases). The CDR3 consists of 11 residues. Germline-derived CDR1 and CDR2 are SNHLY and FYNNEI. In DNA form, the CDR3 reads TGTGCCAGCAGTCCGGACAAGTCTTTTCGCTTC. Translation gives CASSPDKSFRF. Using reference TRBV2 and TRBJ2-7 for the parts outside the CDR3, the full variable domain is EPEVTQTPSHQVTQMGQEVILRCVPISNHLYFYWYRQILGQKVEFLVSFYNNEISEKSEIFDDQFSVERPDGSNFTLKIRSTKLEDSAMYFCASSPDKSFRFGPGTRLTVT.

A few counts support this clonotype. The J gene is TRBJ2-2, the V gene TRBV12-3 or TRBV12-4; D assignment may be TRBD1 or TRBD2 (5 bases each). This CDR3 comprises 15 residues. Trimming cost V 2 bases and J 3 bases, with 10 bases left between them. CDR3: CASSLWGPDTGELFF. CDR3 nucleotides: TGTGCCAGCAGTTTATGGGGACCCGACACCGGGGAGCTGTTTTTT.

In its sample, this clonotype was seen a few times. This chain links TRBV3-1 with TRBJ2-1; weak D call: TRBD2 (6 bases). The CDR3 runs 14 residues. The V end lost 4 bases, the J end lost 4 bases, and 11 bases lay between the germline ends. The germline CDR1 and CDR2 sequences are LGHDT and YNNKEL (reference sequence). In DNA form, the CDR3 reads TGTGCCAGCAGCCTTTCTGCGGGGTACAATGAGCAGTTCTTC. It encodes CASSLSAGYNEQFF.

CDR3 nucleotides: TGTGCTAGTGGTTTGGAAGAGGGAGAGCAGTTCTTC. This gives the protein CASGLEEGEQFF. The chain links TRBV12-5 to TRBJ2-1; TRBD2 might be the D (5 bases). The germline V gene encodes CDR1 LGHNT and CDR2 FRNRAP. CDR3 length: 12 amino acids. Trimming took off 1 base at V and 10 bases at J, with 8 bases between the two ends.

This clonotype was found a few times. The chain carries TRBV25-1 and TRBJ1-2; no firm D call. There are 15 residues in the CDR3. From germline, CDR1 is MGHDK and CDR2 SYGVNS. V dropped 2 bases and J dropped 2 bases, with 12 bases sitting between them. The CDR3 nucleotides are TGTGCCAGCAGTGAACCAGGATCCCTAAACTATGGCTACACCTTC. It yields the protein CASSEPGSLNYGYTF.

This chain connects TRBV10-3 to TRBJ2-7; TRBD2 agrees at 12 bases. The CDR3 is 15 amino acids. With V trimmed by 0 bases and J by 3 bases, 0 bases remained unmatched. Per germline, CDR1 ENHRY and CDR2 SYGVKD. The CDR3 DNA is TGTGCCATCAGTGAGTCACTAGCGGGGGGCTACGAGCAGTACTTC. Translation gives CAISESLAGGYEQYF.

There are a few counts of this clonotype. The chain combines TRBV6-1 with TRBJ1-5; TRBD1 aligns across 12 bases. The CDR3 loop spans 17 amino acids. Per germline, CDR1 MNHNS and CDR2 SASEGT. The V and J ends lost 6 bases and 5 bases, in that order; junction bases with no gene match: 11. The CDR3 spells CASRRTPGTGGDQPQHF. CDR3 nucleotide sequence: TGTGCCAGCAGAAGAACGCCCGGGACAGGGGGCGATCAGCCCCAGCATTTT.

This clonotype was recorded a few times. The chain carries TRBV19 and TRBJ1-1, with D unresolved. Trimming left V 7 bases short and J 7 bases short, with 16 bases between. The CDR3 has 13 amino acids. The germline CDR1 and CDR2 sequences are LNHDA and SQIVND (reference sequence). CDR3 nucleotides: TGTGCCAGTACCCCGGACGAGAAACTTGAAGCTTTCTTT. Translated: CASTPDEKLEAFF. The full variable domain, in which reference TRBV19 and TRBJ1-1 provide the parts outside the CDR3, is DGGITQSPKYLFRKEGQNVTLSCEQNLNHDAMYWYRQDPGQGLRLIYYSQIVNDFQKGDIAEGYSVSREKKESFPLTVTSAQKNPTAFYLCASTPDEKLEAFFGQGTRLTVV.

The rearrangement uses TRBV7-9 and TRBJ1-2; 11 bases are shared with TRBD1. Germline assignment: CDR1 SEHNR and CDR2 FQNEAQ (reference sequence). J lost 4 bases, V lost 4 bases, and 5 bases had no gene match. The CDR3 runs to 15 residues. CDR3: CASSSGDRGTYGYTF. Written as DNA, the CDR3 is TGTGCCAGCAGCTCCGGGGACAGGGGGACCTATGGCTACACCTTC.

This clonotype was counted at least ten times. The J gene is TRBJ1-2, the V gene TRBV24-1; D not resolved. Germline V gene data show CDR1 as KGHDR and CDR2 as SFDVKD. V was shortened by 2 bases and J by 4 bases, with 4 bases between the two germline ends. The CDR3 is made up of 12 amino acids. The CDR3 region has the DNA TGTGCCACCAGTGATTCGGTCTATGGCTACACCTTC. Protein: CATSDSVYGYTF.

This chain's CDR3 is CSVGFLGTYEQYF. DNA for the CDR3: TGCAGCGTGGGCTTTCTGGGGACCTACGAGCAGTACTTC. The V gene is TRBV29-1, the J gene TRBJ2-7; no firm D call. Germline loops: CDR1 SQVTM, CDR2 ANQGSEA. CDR3 length equals 13 residues. V gave up 6 bases and J gave up 2 bases, with 14 bases separating them.

This clonotype was seen only a few times. CDR3 region: CASSPLADSNNEQFF. The CDR3 DNA sequence: TGTGCCAGCTCACCGCTCGCCGACAGTAACAATGAGCAGTTCTTC. The rearrangement links TRBV18 to TRBJ2-1, with D tentatively TRBD1 (5 bases). The length of the CDR3 is 15 residues. The V end lost 3 bases, the J end lost 5 bases, and 14 bases lay between the germline ends. The germline V gene encodes CDR1 KGHSH and CDR2 LQKENI.

The chain links TRBV9 to TRBJ1-4; D is possibly TRBD1 (6 bases). Germline V lookup: CDR1 SGDLS, CDR2 YYNGEE. Trimming pared 6 bases from V and 7 bases from J, leaving 19 bases between. The CDR3 is made up of 15 amino acids. The chain's CDR3 is CASNRDINAGEKLFF. The CDR3 coding sequence is TGTGCCAGCAATCGGGACATCAATGCGGGTGAAAAACTGTTTTTT.

The V and J genes are TRBV6-2 or TRBV6-3 and TRBJ2-6, with a tentative D call TRBD1 (6 bases). The CDR3 consists of 20 residues. Trimming took 2 bases from V and 2 from J, leaving 22 bases between them. The germline V gene has CDR1 MNHEY and CDR2 SVGEGT. As DNA, the CDR3 is TGTGCCAGCAGTTACGGAACAGGGAAGAAAGGGGCGACTGGGGCCAACGTCCTGACTTTC. Its translation is CASSYGTGKKGATGANVLTF.

This clonotype was seen many times. The rearrangement uses TRBV6-6 and TRBJ2-1, with D perhaps TRBD1 (6 bases). CDR3 length equals 14 residues. Germline CDR1 reads MNHNY; CDR2 reads SVGAGI (reference sequence). Trimming left V 3 bases short and J 8 bases short, with 14 bases between. The CDR3 here is CASSYADRNDEQFF. The CDR3 bases are TGTGCCAGCAGTTATGCCGACAGGAACGATGAGCAGTTCTTC.

This clonotype was seen only a few times. This rearrangement joins TRBV10-3 to TRBJ1-2, with D uncertain. V lost 0 bases, J lost 3 bases, and 8 bases lay in between. CDR1 is ENHRY and CDR2 is SYGVKD in the germline V gene. CDR3 size: 14 residues. CDR3 nucleotides: TGTGCCATCAGTGAGTCGAGTCCATACTATGGCTACACCTTC. Protein: CAISESSPYYGYTF.